The 23 T cell receptor beta chains reported below all come from one sample, sequenced in a study of identical twins. TCRdb processed the 5' RACE reads anew with MiXCR; each CDR3 protein has one entry. The sample records around 480,000 distinct CDR3 sequences, roughly 13% being singletons. The sample was also reused in another study, on yellow fever vaccine responses in identical twins.

Sequencing was done on a sample of CD4+ T cells sorted from blood. The receptor source for this set is a woman under 30 in good health.

The table lists this clonotype with a few counts. The chain uses TRBV9 and TRBJ2-2; 8 bases line up with TRBD1. J gave up 10 bases and V 4 bases, and 12 bases lay outside the gene matches. The germline gives CDR1 SGDLS, CDR2 YYNGEE. The CDR3 runs to 15 residues. The CDR3 DNA reads TGTGCCAGCAGCTCACGGGGACAGGATTCAGCGGAGCTGTTTTTT. It codes for CASSSRGQDSAELFF. Filled out from reference TRBV9 and TRBJ2-2, the complete variable domain reads DSGVTQTPKHLITATGQRVTLRCSPRSGDLSVYWYQQSLDQGLQFLIQYYNGEERAKGNILERFSAQQFPDLHSELNLSSLELGDSALYFCASSSRGQDSAELFFGEGSRLTVL.

This clonotype was counted at least ten times. V and J are TRBV25-1 and TRBJ2-1; 8 bases are shared with TRBD2. V gave up 6 bases and J gave up 0 bases; unmatched junction bases: 1. The CDR3 totals 14 residues. The germline gives CDR1 MGHDK, CDR2 SYGVNS. CDR3 nucleotide sequence: TGTGCCAGCAGGGCGGGGGGCTCCTACAATGAGCAGTTCTTC. This sequence encodes CASRAGGSYNEQFF.

CDR3 sequence: CASSQTGEFGDTQYF. DNA of the CDR3: TGTGCCAGCAGCCAGACAGGGGAGTTTGGAGATACGCAGTATTTT. The rearrangement uses TRBV5-6 and TRBJ2-3, with 8 bases identical to TRBD1. The CDR3 contains 15 residues. The germline V gene has CDR1 SGHDT and CDR2 YYEEEE. Trimming at V came to 4 bases and at J to 5 bases, leaving 9 bases not matched to a gene. Variable domain in full (rest from reference TRBV5-6 and TRBJ2-3): DAGVTQSPTHLIKTRGQQVTLRCSPKSGHDTVSWYQQALGQGPQFIFQYYEEEERQRGNFPDRFSGHQFPNYSSELNVNALLLGDSALYLCASSQTGEFGDTQYFGPGTRLTVL.

This clonotype was seen more than once but under ten times. The chain recombines TRBV6-2 or TRBV6-3 with TRBJ2-7, with 7 bases identical to TRBD1. Germline CDR1 and CDR2: MNHEY and SVGEGT. V was clipped by 7 bases and J by 4 bases; unmatched bases: 7. This CDR3 is 13 amino acids long. The CDR3 nucleotides are TGTGCCAGCACCCACAGGGGCCGGTACGAGCAGTACTTC. This encodes CASTHRGRYEQYF.

The chain is built from TRBV7-2 and TRBJ1-5; TRBD1 agrees at 7 bases. In germline, CDR1 is SGHTA, CDR2 FQGNSA. Germline trimming cut 5 bases from V and 6 bases from J; bases unmatched to any gene: 10. The CDR3 spans 15 residues. CDR3 bases: TGTGCCAGCAGCGCCCAACAGGGGCTGGGTCAGCCCCAGCATTTT. Translating it yields CASSAQQGLGQPQHF.

As regards this clonotype: A junction boundary mismatches the germline segment, possibly from a read error. The chain links TRBV12-3 or TRBV12-4 to TRBJ2-6; D might be TRBD2 (6 bases). The CDR3 is 15 amino acids. The CDR3 region is CASSLAGTGTNVLTF. CDR3 nucleotides: TGTGCCAGCAGTTTAGCAGGGACTGGGACCAACGTCCTGACTTTC.

The rearrangement uses TRBV28 and TRBJ2-1; no clear D. With 4 bases removed from V and 4 bases from J, the gap between germline ends came to 17 bases. Germline V gene data show CDR1 as MDHEN and CDR2 as SYDVKM. There are 16 residues in the CDR3. The CDR3 loop reads CASSSFGKGAYNEQFF. CDR3 bases: TGTGCCAGCAGTTCCTTTGGGAAGGGCGCATACAATGAGCAGTTCTTC.

DNA for the CDR3: TGCAGTGCTACGGGACAGGGAAGGTTATACGAGCAGTACTTC. Translation: CSATGQGRLYEQYF. This chain uses TRBV20-1 with TRBJ2-7; 9 bases are shared with TRBD1. V shed 4 bases and J 4 bases; nucleotides not matched to a gene: 8. This CDR3 comprises 14 residues. Germline lookup yields CDR1 DFQATT and CDR2 SNEGSKA (reference sequence).

As DNA, the CDR3 is TGTGCCAGCAGTTCCCCAAACGGGGCTGAGTACTTC. It translates to CASSSPNGAEYF. This rearrangement joins TRBV27 to TRBJ2-7; TRBD1 or TRBD2 may be the D gene (5 bases each). Trimming removed 4 bases from V and 11 bases from J, with 15 bases in between. From germline, CDR1 is MNHEY and CDR2 SMNVEV (reference sequence). The CDR3 covers 12 residues.

CDR3 DNA: TGCGCCAGCAGCCAAGATAGAAGGGTCTTAAGCACCGGGGAGCTGTTTTTT. Amino acid sequence: CASSQDRRVLSTGELFF. J is TRBJ2-2 and V is TRBV4-3; D remains ambiguous. CDR3 length: 17 amino acids. Germline assignment: CDR1 LGHNA and CDR2 YSLEER. Trimming pared 0 bases from V and 4 bases from J, leaving 15 bases between.

The chain links TRBV7-2 to TRBJ2-7; 7 bases are a match to TRBD2. This CDR3 is 16 amino acids long. The V segment lost 1 base and the J segment 6 bases; nucleotides outside the gene matches: 12. Germline lookup yields CDR1 SGHTA and CDR2 FQGNSA. Written as DNA, the CDR3 is TGTGCCAGCAGCTTAGAGTGGGGGAGGGGCGCGGGCGAGCAGTACTTC. It codes for CASSLEWGRGAGEQYF.

The rearrangement uses TRBV3-1 and TRBJ2-4, with no clear D. This CDR3 has 12 amino acids. The V gene lost 0 bases and the J gene lost 6 bases, with 3 bases spanning the gap. Germline V CDR1 and CDR2: LGHDT, YNNKEL (reference sequence). The CDR3 nucleotides read TGTGCCAGCAGCCAAGATGGAAACATTCAGTACTTC. It encodes CASSQDGNIQYF.

A few counts support this clonotype. J is TRBJ2-2 and V is TRBV19; maybe TRBD2 (5 bases). Germline CDR1 and CDR2: LNHDA and SQIVND (reference sequence). The CDR3 consists of 15 residues. The V and J ends lost 7 bases and 3 bases respectively, with 15 bases between them. The CDR3 DNA reads TGTGCCAGTATGGGCCTAGGCGGGTACACCGGGGAGCTGTTTTTT. Protein: CASMGLGGYTGELFF.

The genes are TRBV7-2 and TRBJ2-2, with D perhaps matching TRBD2 (6 bases). V was trimmed by 5 bases and J by 1 base, leaving 11 bases between them. Germline CDR1 is SGHTA and CDR2 is FQGNSA. The CDR3 runs 15 residues. The CDR3 DNA follows: TGTGCCAGCAGCCGACTAGTTTTGAACACCGGGGAGCTGTTTTTT. Amino acid sequence: CASSRLVLNTGELFF.

The V call is TRBV4-3, the J call TRBJ2-3, with 10 bases matching TRBD1. CDR3 size: 17 residues. CDR1 is LGHNA and CDR2 is YSLEER in the germline V gene. Trimming at V came to 1 base and at J to 1 base, leaving 5 bases not matched to a gene. The DNA for the CDR3 is TGCGCCAGCAGCCAAGCGGGACAGGGGATTCGCACAGATACGCAGTATTTT. It is translated as CASSQAGQGIRTDTQYF.

This chain connects TRBV6-2 or TRBV6-3 to TRBJ2-1, with D tentatively TRBD1 (5 bases). The germline V gene encodes CDR1 MNHEY and CDR2 SVGEGT. This CDR3 contains 15 residues. V was cut by 4 bases and J by 7 bases, with 17 bases left in between. In DNA, the CDR3 is TGTGCCAGCAGTTTAAAGGTCAGATCAGGGAATGAGCAGTTCTTC. Its translation: CASSLKVRSGNEQFF.

This clonotype occurred a few times. The genes are TRBV29-1 and TRBJ2-7; D remains ambiguous. Germline values: CDR1 SQVTM, CDR2 ANQGSEA. V was trimmed by 1 base and J by 2 bases, leaving 9 bases between them. CDR3 length equals 13 residues. This CDR3 reads CSVEGAGPYEQYF. The DNA of the CDR3 is TGCAGCGTTGAAGGCGCTGGACCCTACGAGCAGTACTTC.

CDR3 protein: CSSNLESSYNEQFF. For the CDR3, the DNA is TGCAGTAGTAATTTGGAGAGCTCCTACAATGAGCAGTTCTTC. The chain couples TRBV20-1 to TRBJ2-1; no definite D call. Trimming removed 8 bases at V and 0 bases at J, with 14 bases between. This CDR3 contains 14 residues. Per the germline V gene, CDR1 is DFQATT and CDR2 is SNEGSKA (reference sequence).

This clonotype was seen at least ten times. V is TRBV5-1 and J is TRBJ1-5; 9 bases align to TRBD1. CDR3 length equals 15 residues. The germline V gene encodes CDR1 SGHRS and CDR2 YFSETQ. V lost 0 bases, J lost 4 bases, and 2 bases stayed unmatched. The CDR3 loop is CASSLGDRENQPQHF. The DNA for the CDR3 is TGCGCCAGCAGCTTGGGGGACAGGGAGAATCAGCCCCAGCATTTT. Filled out from reference TRBV5-1 and TRBJ1-5, the complete variable domain reads KAGVTQTPRYLIKTRGQQVTLSCSPISGHRSVSWYQQTPGQGLQFLFEYFSETQRNKGNFPGRFSGRQFSNSRSEMNVSTLELGDSALYLCASSLGDRENQPQHFGDGTRLSIL.

There are a few counts of this clonotype. The chain employs TRBV10-3 and TRBJ2-5; D remains ambiguous. The germline V gene encodes CDR1 ENHRY and CDR2 SYGVKD. Trimming cost V 0 bases and J 1 base, with 6 bases left between them. This CDR3 comprises 14 residues. This chain's CDR3 is CAISESVIQETQYF. In DNA, the CDR3 is TGTGCCATCAGTGAGTCGGTGATCCAAGAGACCCAGTACTTC.

This rearrangement joins TRBV7-2 to TRBJ2-1; D perhaps matches TRBD2 (5 bases). V was cut by 6 bases and J by 8 bases, with 14 bases left in between. The germline gives CDR1 SGHTA, CDR2 FQGNSA. The CDR3 runs 13 residues. The CDR3 coding sequence is TGTGCCAGCAGTGAGACGAGCGGCTATGAGCAGTTCTTC. It translates to CASSETSGYEQFF.

For this clonotype: Given a much more abundant clone one base away, this may be a read error. The chain links TRBV7-9 to TRBJ2-3, with D perhaps assigned TRBD1 or TRBD2 (5 bases each). V was trimmed by 2 bases and J by 2 bases, leaving 14 bases between them. Per the germline V gene, CDR1 is SEHNR and CDR2 is FQNEAQ (reference sequence). This CDR3 is built from 16 residues. As DNA, the CDR3 is TGTGCCAGCAGCTTACGACCTGGGACCAACACAGATACGCAGTATTTT. Translating it yields CASSLRPGTNTDTQYF.

This clonotype has ten or more counts. The chain has TRBV29-1 and TRBJ2-2; 10 bases match TRBD2. The germline gives CDR1 SQVTM, CDR2 ANQGSEA. The length of the CDR3 is 15 residues. The V segment lost 6 bases and the J segment 9 bases; nucleotides outside the gene matches: 13. In nucleotides, the CDR3 is TGCAGCGTCTTAACTAGCGGGACAAATCCCTGGGAGCTGTTTTTT. As protein: CSVLTSGTNPWELFF.